The 13 T cell receptor beta chains reported below all come from one sample, sequenced in a study of identical twins. TCRdb redid the calling of the 5' RACE reads with MiXCR, one entry per CDR3 protein. The sample carries around 550,000 distinct CDR3 sequences, roughly 15% recorded once. These data were also reused for a study on yellow fever vaccine responses in identical twins.

Sequenced input: CD4+ T cells sorted from blood. Receptors were obtained from a woman younger than 35 in good health.

The chain carries TRBV5-1 and TRBJ2-3, with a possible D match to TRBD1 (5 bases). The CDR3 contains 12 residues. The germline V and J ends were trimmed by 2 bases and 6 bases, with 7 bases remaining between them. From germline, CDR1 is SGHRS and CDR2 YFSETQ. CDR3 DNA: TGCGCCAGCAGCTTCCAGGGCGATACGCAGTATTTT. It translates to CASSFQGDTQYF. Complete variable domain (other parts from reference TRBV5-1 and TRBJ2-3): KAGVTQTPRYLIKTRGQQVTLSCSPISGHRSVSWYQQTPGQGLQFLFEYFSETQRNKGNFPGRFSGRQFSNSRSEMNVSTLELGDSALYLCASSFQGDTQYFGPGTRLTVL.

V usage is TRBV7-9 and J usage is TRBJ2-7; D not resolved. The V end lost 5 bases, the J end lost 6 bases, and 11 bases lay between the germline ends. CDR1 is SEHNR and CDR2 is FQNEAQ in the germline V gene (reference sequence). CDR3 size: 12 residues. CDR3 in amino acids: CASSPTPSEQYF. As DNA, the CDR3 is TGTGCCAGCAGCCCAACTCCATCCGAGCAGTACTTC.

The rearrangement joins TRBV20-1 to TRBJ1-5; a weak D match, TRBD1 (5 bases). CDR1 is DFQATT and CDR2 is SNEGSKA in the germline V gene (reference sequence). This CDR3 has 14 residues. V lost 6 bases and J 7 bases, leaving 19 bases between the germline ends. The CDR3 DNA sequence: TGCAGTGCGAGGACGGGGGGGGAAGGCCAGCCCCAGCATTTT. The encoded protein is CSARTGGEGQPQHF.

This clonotype occurred many times. The CDR3 loop reads CASSLDWGAPYNEQFF. The CDR3 coding sequence is TGCGCCAGCAGCTTGGATTGGGGGGCCCCCTACAATGAGCAGTTCTTC. The rearrangement uses TRBV5-1 and TRBJ2-1, with D perhaps matching TRBD1 or TRBD2 (6 bases each). Germline CDR1 and CDR2: SGHRS and YFSETQ. This CDR3 is 16 amino acids long. Trimming stripped 0 bases from V and 2 bases from J, with 12 bases between.

This clonotype was picked up a small number of times. The chain couples TRBV20-1 to TRBJ2-5; 7 nucleotides agree with TRBD2. Germline CDR1 is DFQATT and CDR2 is SNEGSKA (reference sequence). With V trimmed by 0 bases and J by 2 bases, 6 bases remained unmatched. CDR3 length: 15 residues. CDR3 protein: CSARDWASGQETQYF. The CDR3 DNA reads TGCAGTGCTAGAGATTGGGCTAGCGGACAAGAGACCCAGTACTTC.

This clonotype was counted only a few times. V usage is TRBV3-1 and J usage is TRBJ2-5; D is undetermined. Trimming cost V 0 bases and J 8 bases, with 10 bases left between them. The CDR3 covers 13 residues. CDR1 LGHDT and CDR2 YNNKEL come from the germline V gene (reference sequence). The CDR3 coding sequence is TGTGCCAGCAGCCAAGAAGGGTCGACCACCCAGTACTTC. It translates to CASSQEGSTTQYF.

The rearrangement uses TRBV15 and TRBJ2-3, with TRBD2 as a possible D gene (6 bases). The germline V gene encodes CDR1 LNHNV and CDR2 YYDKDF (reference sequence). The CDR3 runs 16 residues. Deletions cut 0 bases from V and 2 bases from J, with 12 bases between. In DNA form, the CDR3 reads TGTGCCACCAGCAGAGATGGAGGGCCCTCCACAGATACGCAGTATTTT. Translated: CATSRDGGPSTDTQYF.

This clonotype was picked up a small number of times. J is TRBJ2-3 and V is TRBV5-1; TRBD1 matches 7 bases. Trimming took 4 bases from V and 4 from J; bases not matched to a gene: 6. This CDR3 spans 14 amino acids. From germline, CDR1 is SGHRS and CDR2 YFSETQ. The CDR3 region is CASSTGQVSDTQYF. The CDR3 DNA is TGCGCCAGCAGCACAGGACAGGTTTCAGATACGCAGTATTTT.

This clonotype was seen at least ten times. J is TRBJ2-7 and V is TRBV18; 11 bases are shared with TRBD1. This CDR3 region has 15 residues. The V gene's germline CDR1 is KGHSH and CDR2 LQKENI. Germline trimming cut 1 base from V and 4 bases from J; bases unmatched to any gene: 3. The CDR3 protein is CASSPRTGGGYEQYF. In DNA, the CDR3 is TGTGCCAGCTCACCACGGACAGGGGGCGGTTACGAGCAGTACTTC.

This chain joins TRBV24-1 and TRBJ1-5; D not resolved. The V gene lost 9 bases and the J gene lost 6 bases, with 11 bases spanning the gap. The CDR3 covers 12 residues. Germline CDR1 is KGHDR and CDR2 is SFDVKD. The CDR3 DNA sequence: TGTGCCACCGGAGAGGGAAGTCAGCCCCAGCATTTT. Its translation: CATGEGSQPQHF.

The chain carries TRBV20-1 and TRBJ2-5; D is tentatively TRBD1 or TRBD2 (5 bases each). V was trimmed by 6 bases and J by 0 bases, leaving 17 bases between them. This CDR3 spans 15 amino acids. Germline V gene sequence: CDR1 DFQATT, CDR2 SNEGSKA (reference sequence). The CDR3 region is CSAAGHLGNQETQYF. Written as DNA, the CDR3 is TGCAGTGCCGCCGGACACCTCGGGAACCAAGAGACCCAGTACTTC.

The rearrangement links TRBV7-9 to TRBJ2-3; a weak D match, TRBD2 (5 bases). The CDR3 length is 15 residues. Germline loops: CDR1 SEHNR, CDR2 FQNEAQ (reference sequence). V lost 2 bases, J lost 2 bases, and 11 bases lay in between. The CDR3 reads CASSLKGGPTDTQYF. CDR3 coding DNA: TGTGCCAGCAGCTTAAAAGGCGGGCCCACAGATACGCAGTATTTT.

This sequence joins TRBV10-1 and TRBJ2-1; D gene uncertain. V was pared by 3 bases and J by 5 bases, with 11 bases between. CDR1 WNHNN and CDR2 SYGVQD come from the germline V gene (reference sequence). The CDR3 sequence is 14 residues long. The CDR3 coding sequence is TGCGCCAGCAGTGATCTGACTCTGGACAATGAGCAGTTCTTC. Protein: CASSDLTLDNEQFF.